The clone carrying this T cell receptor (beta chain) was detected once. Its antigen is as yet unknown. The data belong to a study of vaccination effects on CD4 cells after COVID-19. Findings and caveats of the study: Limitations: small convalescent group and missing early post-infection timepoints.

Profiled with immunoSEQ multiplex PCR; TCRdb holds only in-frame clones, not every one. In the table there are about 59,000 clones, 60% to 80% of which are singletons. ViraFEST expansion of antigen-specific CD4+ T cells with viral peptide pools preceded sequencing. Having been cultured for roughly 11 days, the cells underwent CD4+ T cell isolation. Two-dose BNT162b2 or mRNA-1273 vaccination was given to participants. Prior SARS-CoV-2 infection was absent in the vaccine recipients, as shown by negative nucleocapsid antibodies. A few million PBMC per well received about 9.8 IU/ml IL-2 and 8 to 10 ug/ml peptides in culture. The authors replaced half the medium with IL-2 medium on days 3 and 7. The V end was cut by 3 bases, the J end by 2 bases, with 19 bases between. Germline V gene sequence: CDR1 KGHSH, CDR2 LQKENI. The CDR3 has 17 amino acids.

The origin of this receptor is a human donor who received a COVID-19 vaccine. The starting material was CD4+ T cells from PBMCs cultured with HCoV-OC43 spike peptides, obtained after COVID-19 vaccination. Subset in this sample: HCoV-OC43 spike overlapping peptide pool stimulation. The chain carries TRBV18 and TRBJ2-5, with D perhaps matching TRBD1 (8 bases). The chain's CDR3 is CASSPPWRGTGQETQYF. The CDR3 nucleotides read TGTGCCAGCTCACCCCCTTGGCGGGGGACAGGTCAAGAGACCCAGTACTTC.